The entry that follows covers one T cell receptor beta chain sequence. Its specificity is unknown. Expansion lasted two to four days, with either anti-CD3 antibody OKT3 or CD3/CD28 beads. Anti-CD19 bispecific cocultures were the comparison for TRBV sequencing. The sample originates from a study of beta chain bispecific antibodies for T cell cancers. Study context: The leukemia lines expressed TRBV12-3 (Jurkat) and TRBV5-5 (HPB-ALL).

TCRdb analysed the 5' RACE reads with MiXCR anew, one entry per CDR3 protein. The sample yields several thousand distinct CDR3 sequences, 2.2% seen once. Findings of the study overall: Most targeted TRBV signal came from the leukemia cell line cells, not normal T cells. Versus anti-CD19, anti-TRBV12 exposure cut the TRBV12-3 share of TRBV signal by roughly 99%.

V lost 4 bases and J lost 8; bases outside the gene matches: 7. Germline values: CDR1 SGHRS, CDR2 YFSETQ. The CDR3 extends over 14 amino acids. This sequence joins TRBV5-1 and TRBJ2-1, with 9 positions matching TRBD1. The source of this sequence is a human donor in good health. Some clones in this sample may be carry-over from other donors' samples. The sample here was T cells from a healthy donor cultured with Jurkat leukemia cells, taken from a culture containing an anti-CD19 bispecific antibody. CDR3 bases: TGCGCCAGCAGCCTCGGACAGGGGAGGGATGAGCAGTTCTTC. Encoded protein: CASSLGQGRDEQFF.